These T cell receptor beta chains were read from a single sample in a study of blood T cells in healthy people across ages. TCRdb processed the 5' RACE reads anew with MiXCR; each CDR3 protein has one entry. There are hundreds of thousands of distinct CDR3 sequences in the sample; roughly 20% occur only once, and 3% to 4% lies in the top ten. Sequenced sample: blood. The receptors come from a man in his 70s in good health. Each CDR3 is given with its conserved first and last residue. D genes are given only for firm matches.

cdr3_aa v_call d_call j_call
CSVGGLSSGANVLTF TRBV29-1 . TRBJ2-6
CASSQSGLPIYNEQFF TRBV14 . .
CAISERTSGRAGIRNEQFF TRBV10-3 TRBD2 TRBJ2-1
CASSSNGPGLAGVYF TRBV25-1 TRBD2 TRBJ2-3
CASRRQGLGNEQFF TRBV3-1 TRBD1 .
CASSDRNEQFF TRBV10-2 . TRBJ2-1
CASSDRDRVEQYF TRBV6-2/TRBV6-3 TRBD1 .
CASSEEASGLAISSYEQYF TRBV6-1 TRBD2 TRBJ2-7
CASSLDGRGAETQYF TRBV3-1 . TRBJ2-5
CASSLWDGYTF TRBV27 . TRBJ1-2
CASSLRAGTRTDTQYF TRBV7-9 TRBD2 TRBJ2-3
CSARPETSGRAGEQFF TRBV20-1 TRBD2 TRBJ2-1
CASRGDNEQFF TRBV5-1 . TRBJ2-1
CASGHRDYNEQFF TRBV5-1 . TRBJ2-1
CASSPGQVANYGYTF TRBV5-1 TRBD1 TRBJ1-2
CSARTGSEAFF TRBV29-1 TRBD1 TRBJ1-1